The 4 T cell receptor beta chains below come from one sample, sequenced in a study of high-grade serous ovarian cancer treatment subgroups. Tumor samples were obtained before definitive surgery or chemotherapy. Clones were read by immunoSEQ multiplex PCR, and TCRdb kept only the in-frame ones, dropping some. The sample has about 36,000 clones; over 60% are singletons. The sequenced material came from tumor tissue. Receptor source: a human donor with high-grade serous ovarian cancer.

This clone was picked up a small number of times. The chain is built from TRBV5-6 and TRBJ1-2; D gene uncertain. Germline CDR1 SGHDT, CDR2 YYEEEE. This CDR3 is built from 13 residues. Deletions cut 4 bases from V and 4 bases from J, with 11 bases between. CDR3 nucleotides: TGTGCCAGCAGCCTTCAGTCTGTCTATGGCTACACCTTC. Its translation is CASSLQSVYGYTF.

This chain links TRBV10-3 with TRBJ2-1; D is unclear. Germline V gene data show CDR1 as ENHRY and CDR2 as SYGVKD. The CDR3 loop spans 12 amino acids. Trimming removed 9 bases at V and 7 bases at J, with 13 bases between. Written as DNA, the CDR3 is TGTGCCATTGCCTCTCTGAGGAATGAGCAGTTCTTC. Protein product: CAIASLRNEQFF.

Worth noting for this clone: In this CDR3 the conserved last residue, phenylalanine or tryptophan, is missing, so a read error is likely. The rearrangement links TRBV27 to TRBJ1-1; 7 bases map to TRBD1. The CDR3 has 15 residues. After removal of 0 bases from V and 1 base from J, the junction contained 2 bases not matched to a gene. In germline, CDR1 is MNHEY, CDR2 SMNVEV (reference sequence). The CDR3: CASSLSTGANTEAFL. Here the CDR3 DNA reads TGTGCCAGCAGTTTATCTACAGGGGCGAACACTGAAGCTTTCCTT.

A single count supports this clone. The V and J genes are TRBV7-9 and TRBJ2-1; D possibly corresponds to TRBD2 (6 bases). The CDR3 length is 13 residues. CDR1 SEHNR and CDR2 FQNEAQ come from the germline V gene (reference sequence). Trimming stripped 6 bases from V and 10 bases from J, with 16 bases between. The CDR3 nucleotides are TGTGCCAGCAGGCCGACTAGTCTATCCGAGCAGTTCTTC. This translates into CASRPTSLSEQFF.